This is a list of T cell receptor beta chains from one sample in a study of OX40 agonist ivuxolimab in advanced cancers. TCRdb's table, derived via immunoSEQ multiplex PCR, lists solely in-frame clones and lacks some. The repertoire includes around 60,000 clones, approximately 90% of them detected once, and approximately 16% sits in the top ten. Sequencing was performed on CD4+ or CD8+ T cells sorted from blood, taken in a trial of the OX40 agonist ivuxolimab. The receptors here all came from an adult with an advanced solid tumor such as melanoma, head and neck, liver or kidney cancer. Each CDR3 is given with its conserved first and last residue. A D gene is named only where the DNA matches it firmly. A clone size is listed for some rows: how often the clone was seen (once, few, many), or a class if it is expanded.

j_gene	abundance	v_gene	d_gene	CDR3aa	CDR3nt
TRBJ1-4	.	TRBV9	.	CASSLTPSKAEKLFF	TGTGCCAGCAGCCTAACTCCCTCCAAGGCCGAAAAACTGTTTTTT
TRBJ2-7	.	TRBV29-1	.	CSLTVSYEQYF	TGCAGCCTGACAGTCTCCTACGAGCAGTACTTC
TRBJ1-3	.	TRBV7-9	.	CASGSLGQGRFISGNTIYF	TGTGCCAGCGGTAGCTTAGGACAAGGAAGGTTTATCTCTGGAAACACCATATATTTT
TRBJ1-1	.	TRBV7-9	.	CASSGRANTEAFF	TGTGCCAGCAGCGGACGGGCGAACACTGAAGCTTTCTTT
TRBJ2-7	.	TRBV9	.	CASSVGKTQYF	TGTGCCAGCAGCGTAGGGAAGACACAGTACTTC
TRBJ2-3	once	TRBV11-3	.	CASSRGSGQYF	TGTGCCAGCAGCCGGGGCTCGGGGCAGTATTTT
TRBJ2-3	.	TRBV28	.	CASSPPGQITDTQYF	TGTGCCAGCAGCCCTCCGGGCCAGATCACAGATACGCAGTATTTT
TRBJ2-1	.	TRBV7-9	.	CASSLWGAGSSYNEQFF	TGTGCCAGCAGCTTATGGGGGGCTGGCAGCTCCTACAATGAGCAGTTCTTC
TRBJ1-2	.	TRBV19	.	CASKDESRGYTF	TGTGCCAGTAAAGACGAAAGCAGAGGCTACACCTTC
TRBJ2-2	.	TRBV30	.	CAWTGGDRVVTGELFF	TGTGCCTGGACGGGGGGGGACAGGGTGGTTACCGGGGAGCTGTTTTTT
TRBJ2-1	.	TRBV14	TRBD2	CASSQELAGGYNEQFF	TGTGCCAGCAGCCAAGAGTTAGCGGGAGGTTACAATGAGCAGTTCTTC